The following is a TCR beta chain sequence with its context. Trimming took off 3 bases at V and 2 bases at J, with 14 bases between the two ends. This CDR3 has 17 amino acids. Germline values: CDR1 PRHDT, CDR2 FYEKMQ (reference sequence). Sequenced by immunoSEQ multiplex PCR; TCRdb stores in-frame clones only, minus some. The sample gives about 140,000 clones, around 88% of which show up once; approximately 3.5% is in the top ten. This sample was included in a study of T cell responses to AZD1222 COVID-19 vaccine. This sequence was found in an adult in good health. This sample comprised peripheral blood, obtained on day 0 of AZD1222 vaccination. The chain employs TRBV13 and TRBJ2-6, with D perhaps assigned TRBD1 or TRBD2 (6 bases each). For the CDR3, the DNA is TGTGCCAGCAGCTTGACGGGGGCTGCACCTGGGGCCAACGTCCTGACTTTC. This codes for CASSLTGAAPGANVLTF. The full variable domain, in which reference TRBV13 and TRBJ2-6 provide the parts outside the CDR3, is AAGVIQSPRHLIKEKRETATLKCYPIPRHDTVYWYQQGPGQDPQFLISFYEKMQSDKGSIPDRFSAQQFSDYHSELNMSSLELGDSALYFCASSLTGAAPGANVLTFGAGSRLTVL.